These T cell receptor beta chains were read from a single sample in a study of CD8+CD57+ T cells in acquired aplastic anemia. TCRdb re-derived calls from the reads in MiXCR, one entry per CDR3 protein. The table has about 220,000 distinct CDR3 sequences, 30% to 40% seen once; the top ten hold 1% to 1.3%. Sequencing was carried out using sorted CD4+, CD8+, or CD8+CD57+ T cells (not recorded which) from PBMCs. These receptors originate from a human donor in good health, serving as a control. Each CDR3 is given without its conserved first and last residue.

CDR3aa	v_gene	j_gene
AIAGTSGEGEQF	TRBV10-3	TRBJ2-1
SARDRGQANTGELL	TRBV20-1	TRBJ2-2
ASSPLGRDSPLH	TRBV3-1	TRBJ1-6
ASSLGLAGFYEQY	TRBV5-1	TRBJ2-7
ASSLRGVSYEQY	TRBV7-9	TRBJ2-7
ATSRGGAVTEAF	TRBV15	TRBJ1-1
AGRTPYRTVGEKLF	TRBV28	TRBJ1-4
SAGGTGTGEHGYT	TRBV20-1	TRBJ1-2
AWRVGRTGETQY	TRBV30	TRBJ2-5
ASRRDRVTGELF	TRBV6-1	TRBJ2-2
AISEPHWLSSSYNEQF	TRBV10-3	TRBJ2-1
SARDQEGSGGYEQY	TRBV20-1	TRBJ2-7
ASSLAGTGGYEQY	TRBV7-7	TRBJ2-7
ASSLWTGDSPLH	TRBV5-1	TRBJ1-6
SAPRLAGADGTDTQY	TRBV20-1	TRBJ2-3
ASSLTGNNSPLH	TRBV3-1	TRBJ1-6
ASSPSFGGRSETQY	TRBV3-1	TRBJ2-5
ASSPRTGSYEQY	TRBV4-1	TRBJ2-7
ASRRGGSRTYEQY	TRBV2	TRBJ2-7
ASSLTGWTEAF	TRBV5-1	TRBJ1-1
ASSEWSRGYT	TRBV2	TRBJ1-2
ASSPLLRANTEAF	TRBV5-1	TRBJ1-1
SARDLRGGDNTEAF	TRBV20-1	TRBJ1-1
ASSPIPGGYEQY	TRBV5-1	TRBJ2-7
ASSEGQGASVYGYT	TRBV6-1	TRBJ1-2
ASSQDWGAFYNEQF	TRBV4-3	TRBJ2-1
ASSQDLGNQPQH	TRBV3-1	TRBJ1-5
ASGREEETQY	TRBV2	TRBJ2-5
ASSVNRDYNSTDTQY	TRBV5-6	TRBJ2-3
ATSSPEAGVNQPQH	TRBV15	TRBJ1-5
ASGLGLEGQPQH	TRBV12-5	TRBJ1-5
SAYQRTPEAF	TRBV20-1	TRBJ1-1
ASSGQGLRGYT	TRBV2	TRBJ1-2
ASEPSSRGRNEQY	TRBV7-9	TRBJ2-7
ASSLGRAGTYEQY	TRBV7-2	TRBJ2-7
ASSNAWLTRPEAF	TRBV19	TRBJ1-1
SASGTGILSGNTIY	TRBV20-1	TRBJ1-3
AISEGGGRYSNQPQH	TRBV10-3	TRBJ1-5
ASRGLGANSPLH	TRBV6-1	TRBJ1-6
ASSSARYGGYEQY	TRBV2	TRBJ2-7
ASSLVPSGGNEQY	TRBV7-2	TRBJ2-7
SSSEGVNTEAF	TRBV29-1	TRBJ1-1
SVAGMTGVGETQY	TRBV29-1	TRBJ2-5
ASRGSGNTEAF	TRBV2	TRBJ1-1
AMGGREHQH	TRBV10-3	TRBJ1-5
ASSESDGRETQY	TRBV2	TRBJ2-5
ASSPKSGAYEQY	TRBV19	TRBJ2-7
AISPRTGSYEQY	TRBV10-3	TRBJ2-7
ASSEREGQPEQF	TRBV19	TRBJ2-1
SLGLAGGFDEQF	TRBV29-1	TRBJ2-1
ASSYGQLSSGNTIY	TRBV7-8	TRBJ1-3
SAWRDTGELF	TRBV20-1	TRBJ2-2